Following are 5 T cell receptor beta chains from one sample sequenced in a study of somatic mutations in cytotoxic T cells in rheumatoid arthritis (dated 2017 in TCRdb). Receptors were amplified or captured by the immunoSEQ multiplex PCR assay. Drawn from immuneACCESS, this table holds only the in-frame rearrangements with V and J called that TCRdb kept. Clones are partly lost; checked studies trace under half to an unresolved V gene and leave the rest unexplained. The sample table records some 20,000 clones; around 80% of these occur just once. 10% of the sample is held by the ten biggest clonotypes. The sequenced sample was CD8+ T cells sorted from blood. These receptor sequences come from an adult with rheumatoid arthritis.

This rearrangement joins TRBV6-5 to TRBJ2-1, with D possibly TRBD2 on 7 matching bases. From germline, CDR1 is MNHEY and CDR2 SVGAGI. The V and J ends lost 3 bases and 7 bases respectively, with 16 bases between them. This CDR3 comprises 15 residues. The CDR3 nucleotides read TGTGCCAGCAGTTATAGTGGGGGGGCCATGAATGAGCAGTTCTTC. It specifies CASSYSGGAMNEQFF.

The V and J genes are TRBV6-6 and TRBJ2-3, with 9 bases aligning to TRBD2. The CDR3 has 16 amino acids. Germline V gene data show CDR1 as MNHNY and CDR2 as SVGAGI (reference sequence). The V segment lost 0 bases and the J segment 0 bases; nucleotides outside the gene matches: 1. CDR3 protein: CASSYSSGGSTDTQYF. The CDR3 nucleotides read TGTGCCAGCAGTTACTCGAGCGGGGGGAGCACAGATACGCAGTATTTT.

The J gene is TRBJ2-2, the V gene TRBV6-5; no clear D gene. Trimming removed 0 bases from V and 3 bases from J, with 5 bases in between. Germline V gene lookup returns CDR1 MNHEY and CDR2 SVGAGI. The CDR3 totals 14 residues. The CDR3 protein is CASSYSSYTGELFF. The CDR3 DNA reads TGTGCCAGCAGTTACTCGTCTTACACCGGGGAGCTGTTTTTT.

A single count supports this clone. Here the CDR3 DNA reads TGTGCCAGTAGTGCCTCGGGCCTTAGCACCGGGGAGCTGTTTTTT. It is translated as CASSASGLSTGELFF. The V gene is TRBV19, the J gene TRBJ2-2; D gene ambiguous. Trimming took 5 bases from V and 4 from J, leaving 14 bases between them. CDR1 and CDR2 from the germline V gene are LNHDA and SQIVND (reference sequence). The CDR3 is 15 residues long.

The V gene is TRBV15, the J gene TRBJ1-3; D not resolved. With 1 base removed from V and 3 bases from J, the gap between germline ends came to 10 bases. The germline CDR1 and CDR2 sequences are LNHNV and YYDKDF (reference sequence). The CDR3 covers 15 residues. For the CDR3, the DNA is TGTGCCACCAGCAGAGGTCCGGGGAGTGGAAACACCATATATTTT. Protein product: CATSRGPGSGNTIYF.